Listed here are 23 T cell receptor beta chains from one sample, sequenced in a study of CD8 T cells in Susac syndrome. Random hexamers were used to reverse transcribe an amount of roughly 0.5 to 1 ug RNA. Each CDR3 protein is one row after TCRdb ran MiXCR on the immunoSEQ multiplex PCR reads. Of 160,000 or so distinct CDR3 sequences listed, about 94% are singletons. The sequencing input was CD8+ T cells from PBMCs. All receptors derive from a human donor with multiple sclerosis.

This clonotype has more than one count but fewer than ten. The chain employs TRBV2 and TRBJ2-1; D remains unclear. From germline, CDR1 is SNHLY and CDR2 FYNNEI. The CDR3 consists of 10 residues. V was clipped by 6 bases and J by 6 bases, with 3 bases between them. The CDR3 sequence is CASRGNEQFF. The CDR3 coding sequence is TGTGCCAGCAGGGGCAATGAGCAGTTCTTC.

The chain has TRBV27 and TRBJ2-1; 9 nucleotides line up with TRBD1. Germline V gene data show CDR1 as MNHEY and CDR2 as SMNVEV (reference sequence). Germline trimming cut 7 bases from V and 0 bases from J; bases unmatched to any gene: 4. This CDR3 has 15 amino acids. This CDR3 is CASTQDRGSYNEQFF. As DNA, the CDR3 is TGTGCCAGCACTCAGGACAGGGGCTCCTACAATGAGCAGTTCTTC.

The CDR3 region is CASRPDRGPNTEAFF. The DNA for the CDR3 is TGTGCCAGCAGACCCGACAGGGGACCGAACACTGAAGCTTTCTTT. This chain connects TRBV7-8 to TRBJ1-1, with 8 bases aligning to TRBD1. Germline trimming cut 6 bases from V and 1 base from J; bases unmatched to any gene: 7. CDR3 size: 15 residues. Germline CDR1 reads SGHVS; CDR2 reads FQNEAQ.

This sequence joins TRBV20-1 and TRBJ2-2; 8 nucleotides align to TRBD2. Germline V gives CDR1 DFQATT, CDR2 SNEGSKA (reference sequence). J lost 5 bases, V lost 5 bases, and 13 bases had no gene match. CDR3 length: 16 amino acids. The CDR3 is CSAPNRGGVWTGELFF. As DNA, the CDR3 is TGCAGTGCTCCCAATCGGGGGGGTGTATGGACCGGGGAGCTGTTTTTT.

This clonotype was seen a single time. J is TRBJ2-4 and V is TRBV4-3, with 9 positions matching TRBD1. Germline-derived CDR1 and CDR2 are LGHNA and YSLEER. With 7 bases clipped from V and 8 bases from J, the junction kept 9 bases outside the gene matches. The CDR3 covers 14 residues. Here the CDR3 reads CASTPGQGTHIQYF. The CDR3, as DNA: TGCGCCAGCACCCCGGGACAGGGTACCCACATTCAGTACTTC.

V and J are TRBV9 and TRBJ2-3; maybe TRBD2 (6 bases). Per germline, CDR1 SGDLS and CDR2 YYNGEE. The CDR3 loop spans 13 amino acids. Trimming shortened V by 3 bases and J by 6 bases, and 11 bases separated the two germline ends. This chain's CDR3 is CASSGGGFDTQYF. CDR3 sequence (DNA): TGTGCCAGCAGCGGAGGAGGGTTTGATACGCAGTATTTT.

The CDR3 sequence is CASSQRGDSYEQYF. The CDR3 DNA follows: TGCGCCAGCAGCCAGCGGGGGGACTCCTACGAGCAGTACTTC. This chain uses TRBV5-1 with TRBJ2-7; 9 nucleotides line up with TRBD2. Per the germline V gene, CDR1 is SGHRS and CDR2 is YFSETQ. The CDR3 contains 14 residues. The V gene end was trimmed by 4 bases and the J gene end by 0 bases; junction bases not matched to a gene: 2.

CDR3 sequence: CAWKGGLVDTGELFF. CDR3 in DNA: TGTGCCTGGAAGGGGGGGCTAGTGGACACCGGGGAGCTGTTTTTT. The chain links TRBV30 to TRBJ2-2, with TRBD2 as a possible D gene (7 bases). The CDR3 contains 15 residues. V was clipped by 4 bases and J by 3 bases, with 15 bases between them. In germline, CDR1 is GTSNPN, CDR2 SVGIG (reference sequence).

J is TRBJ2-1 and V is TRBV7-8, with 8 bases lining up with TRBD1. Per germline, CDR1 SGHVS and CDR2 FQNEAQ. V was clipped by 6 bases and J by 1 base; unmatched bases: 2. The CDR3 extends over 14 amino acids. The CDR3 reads CASSWTGSYNEQFF. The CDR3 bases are TGTGCCAGCAGTTGGACAGGGTCCTACAATGAGCAGTTCTTC.

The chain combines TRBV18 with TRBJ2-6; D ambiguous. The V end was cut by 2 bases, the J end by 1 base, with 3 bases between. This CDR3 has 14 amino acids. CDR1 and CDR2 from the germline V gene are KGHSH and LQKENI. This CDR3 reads CASSPGSGANVLTF. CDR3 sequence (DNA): TGTGCCAGCTCACCAGGGTCTGGGGCCAACGTCCTGACTTTC.

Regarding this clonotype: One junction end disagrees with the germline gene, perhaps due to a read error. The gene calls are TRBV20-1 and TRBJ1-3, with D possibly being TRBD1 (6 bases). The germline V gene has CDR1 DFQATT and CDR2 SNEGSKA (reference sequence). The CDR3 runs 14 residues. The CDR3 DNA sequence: TGCAGTGCTAGAGACCCTCTTGACAGGTTGGGGCCTCATTTT. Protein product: CSARDPLDRLGPHF.

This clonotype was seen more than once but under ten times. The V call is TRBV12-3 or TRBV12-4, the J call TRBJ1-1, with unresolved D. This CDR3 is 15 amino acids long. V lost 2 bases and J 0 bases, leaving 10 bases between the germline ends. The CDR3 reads CASSLSPGLNTEAFF. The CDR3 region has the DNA TGTGCCAGCAGTTTATCTCCTGGGTTGAACACTGAAGCTTTCTTT.

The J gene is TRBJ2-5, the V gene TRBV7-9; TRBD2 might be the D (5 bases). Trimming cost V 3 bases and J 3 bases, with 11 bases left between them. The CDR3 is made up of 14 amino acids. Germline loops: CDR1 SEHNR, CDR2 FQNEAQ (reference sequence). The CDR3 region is CASSLDWNKETQYF. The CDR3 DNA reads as TGTGCCAGCAGCTTGGACTGGAACAAAGAGACCCAGTACTTC.

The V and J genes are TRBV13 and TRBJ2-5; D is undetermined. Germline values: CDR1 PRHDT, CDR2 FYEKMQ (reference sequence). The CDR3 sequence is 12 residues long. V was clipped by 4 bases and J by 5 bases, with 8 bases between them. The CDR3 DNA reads TGTGCCAGCAGCTCGTCCGAGGAGACCCAGTACTTC. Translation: CASSSSEETQYF.

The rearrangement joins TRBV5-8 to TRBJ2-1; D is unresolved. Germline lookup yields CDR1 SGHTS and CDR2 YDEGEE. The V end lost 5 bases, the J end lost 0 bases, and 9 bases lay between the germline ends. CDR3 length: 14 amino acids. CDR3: CASRSGSSYNEQFF. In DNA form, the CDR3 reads TGTGCCAGCAGGTCAGGAAGCTCCTACAATGAGCAGTTCTTC.

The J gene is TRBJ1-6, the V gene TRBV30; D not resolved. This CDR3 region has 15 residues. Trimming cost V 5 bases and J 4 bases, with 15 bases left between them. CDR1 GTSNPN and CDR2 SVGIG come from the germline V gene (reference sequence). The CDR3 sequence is CAWSSFGDYNSPLHF. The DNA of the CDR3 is TGTGCCTGGTCGAGTTTTGGGGATTATAATTCACCCCTCCACTTT. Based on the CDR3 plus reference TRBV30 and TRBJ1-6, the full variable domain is SQTIHQWPATLVQPVGSPLSLECTVEGTSNPNLYWYRQAAGRGLQLLFYSVGIGQISSEVPQNLSASRPQDRQFILSSKKLLLSDSGFYLCAWSSFGDYNSPLHFGNGTRLTVT.

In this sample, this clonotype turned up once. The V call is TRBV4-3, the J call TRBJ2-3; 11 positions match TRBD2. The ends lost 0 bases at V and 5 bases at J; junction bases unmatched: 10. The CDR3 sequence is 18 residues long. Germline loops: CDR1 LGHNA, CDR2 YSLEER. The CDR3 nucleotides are TGCGCCAGCAGCCAAGAAGTTGTAGCGGGGGGGCTTGGAGATACGCAGTATTTT. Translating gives CASSQEVVAGGLGDTQYF.

The CDR3 DNA reads as TGTGCCTGGAGTCCCCTGACAATCTCCGAACTAGCCAAAAACATTCAGTACTTC. It encodes CAWSPLTISELAKNIQYF. The V and J genes are TRBV30 and TRBJ2-4; unclear D gene. V lost 2 bases and J lost 0, with 20 bases in between. The CDR3 runs to 18 residues. Germline CDR1 is GTSNPN and CDR2 is SVGIG (reference sequence).

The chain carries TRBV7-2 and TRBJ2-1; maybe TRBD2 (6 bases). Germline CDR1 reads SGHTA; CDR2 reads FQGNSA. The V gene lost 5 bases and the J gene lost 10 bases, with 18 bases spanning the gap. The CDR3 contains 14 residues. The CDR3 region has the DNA TGTGCCAGCAGCCTTCGGCGGGGAAGACGGGAGCAGTTCTTC. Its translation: CASSLRRGRREQFF.

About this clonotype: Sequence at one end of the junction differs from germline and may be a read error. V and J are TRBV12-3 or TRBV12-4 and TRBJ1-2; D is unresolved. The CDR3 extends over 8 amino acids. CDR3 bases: TGTGCCAGCAGTTTACTCGCGTTC. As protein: CASSLLAF.

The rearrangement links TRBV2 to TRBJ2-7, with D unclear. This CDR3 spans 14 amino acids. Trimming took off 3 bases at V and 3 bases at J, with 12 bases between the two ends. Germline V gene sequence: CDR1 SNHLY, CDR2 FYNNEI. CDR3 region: CASSDGPLGYEQYF. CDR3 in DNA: TGTGCCAGCAGTGATGGACCCCTGGGCTACGAGCAGTACTTC.

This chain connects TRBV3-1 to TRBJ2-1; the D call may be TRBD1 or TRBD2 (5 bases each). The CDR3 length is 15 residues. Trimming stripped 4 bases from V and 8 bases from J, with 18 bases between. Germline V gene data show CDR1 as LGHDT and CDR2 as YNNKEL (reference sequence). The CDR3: CASSLPFRGRDEQFF. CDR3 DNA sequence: TGTGCCAGCAGCCTCCCCTTCCGGGGCCGGGATGAGCAGTTCTTC.

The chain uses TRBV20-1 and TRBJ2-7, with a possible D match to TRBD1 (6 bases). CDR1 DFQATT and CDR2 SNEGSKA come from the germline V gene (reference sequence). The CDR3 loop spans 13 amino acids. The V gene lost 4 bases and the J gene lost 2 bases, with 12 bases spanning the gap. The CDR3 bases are TGCAGTGCTAAACAGGGTATTCCCTACGAGCAGTACTTC. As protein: CSAKQGIPYEQYF.